Following are 7 T cell receptor beta chains from one sample sequenced in a study of T cell responses to AZD1222 COVID-19 vaccine. TCRdb's copy holds only in-frame clones and misses some; the assay was immunoSEQ multiplex PCR. The table shows roughly 120,000 clones, with 70% to 90% occurring only once. This material consisted of peripheral blood, taken on day 0 of AZD1222 vaccination. The receptors derive from an adult in good health.

The V call is TRBV5-6, the J call TRBJ2-7, with D perhaps matching TRBD1 or TRBD2 (6 bases each). Trimming took off 2 bases at V and 0 bases at J, with 12 bases between the two ends. Germline V CDR1 and CDR2: SGHDT, YYEEEE. CDR3 size: 15 residues. CDR3 nucleotides: TGTGCCAGCAGCTTCGGGGGCCCAACCTCCTACGAGCAGTACTTC. Translation gives CASSFGGPTSYEQYF. Supplemented by reference TRBV5-6 and TRBJ2-7, the full variable domain reads DAGVTQSPTHLIKTRGQQVTLRCSPKSGHDTVSWYQQALGQGPQFIFQYYEEEERQRGNFPDRFSGHQFPNYSSELNVNALLLGDSALYLCASSFGGPTSYEQYFGPGTRLTVT.

This chain uses TRBV28 with TRBJ2-1; TRBD2 agrees at 7 bases. Germline CDR1 is MDHEN and CDR2 is SYDVKM. J lost 5 bases, V lost 3 bases, and 13 bases had no gene match. The CDR3 length is 17 residues. For the CDR3, the DNA is TGTGCCAGCAGTTTGAGGGGACTACAAGCATCAAACAATGAGCAGTTCTTC. Its protein is CASSLRGLQASNNEQFF.

The chain employs TRBV5-1 and TRBJ2-1; weak D call: TRBD1 (5 bases). The CDR3 length is 14 residues. V lost 4 bases and J lost 8, with 16 bases in between. Germline V gene lookup returns CDR1 SGHRS and CDR2 YFSETQ. CDR3 sequence: CASSLMMGQDEQFF. CDR3 DNA: TGCGCCAGCAGCCTCATGATGGGGCAGGATGAGCAGTTCTTC.

V gene TRBV5-1 combines with J gene TRBJ1-2; D remains ambiguous. The germline CDR1 and CDR2 sequences are SGHRS and YFSETQ. The length of the CDR3 is 13 residues. With 0 bases removed from V and 4 bases from J, the gap between germline ends came to 7 bases. DNA for the CDR3: TGCGCCAGCAGCTTGGGGCAGCCCTATGGCTACACCTTC. It yields the protein CASSLGQPYGYTF.

V gene TRBV9 combines with J gene TRBJ1-6, with D possibly matching TRBD1 (5 bases). V gave up 3 bases and J gave up 6 bases, with 10 bases separating them. The CDR3 runs to 14 residues. Per germline, CDR1 SGDLS and CDR2 YYNGEE. The DNA of the CDR3 is TGTGCCAGCAGCGCCTTAGACAGTAATTCACCCCTCCACTTT. Protein product: CASSALDSNSPLHF.

Note on this clone: At one end the junction does not follow the germline gene, possibly because of a read error. The chain couples TRBV7-7 to TRBJ2-6; D unclear. The V gene's germline CDR1 is SSHAT and CDR2 FNYEAQ (reference sequence). The CDR3 has 13 residues. The CDR3 DNA sequence: TGTGCTAGCAGCCCTCCTGGGGCCAACGTCCTGACTTTC. Its protein product is CASSPPGANVLTF.

This rearrangement joins TRBV11-2 to TRBJ2-2, with 11 positions matching TRBD2. Germline loops: CDR1 SGHAT, CDR2 FQNNGV. Unmatched junction bases numbered 16, after V lost 6 bases and J lost 4 bases. This CDR3 region has 19 residues. The CDR3 region has the DNA TGTGCCAGCAGAGTTTTGACTAGCGGGGTCATGGCGGGCACCGGGGAGCTGTTTTTT. Translation gives CASRVLTSGVMAGTGELFF.